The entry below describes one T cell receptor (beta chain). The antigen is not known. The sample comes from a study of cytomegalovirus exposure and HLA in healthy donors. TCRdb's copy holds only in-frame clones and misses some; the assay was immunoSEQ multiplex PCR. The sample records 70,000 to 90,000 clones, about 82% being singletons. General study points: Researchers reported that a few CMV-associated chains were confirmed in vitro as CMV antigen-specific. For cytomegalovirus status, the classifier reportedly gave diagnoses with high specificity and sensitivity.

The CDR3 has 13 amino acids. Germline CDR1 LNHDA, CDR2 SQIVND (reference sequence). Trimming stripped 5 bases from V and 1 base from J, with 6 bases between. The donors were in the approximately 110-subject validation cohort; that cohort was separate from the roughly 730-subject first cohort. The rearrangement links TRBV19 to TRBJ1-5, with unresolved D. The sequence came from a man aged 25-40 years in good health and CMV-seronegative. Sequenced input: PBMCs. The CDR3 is CASSHRSNQPQHF. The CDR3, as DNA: TGTGCCAGTAGTCATAGAAGCAATCAGCCCCAGCATTTT.